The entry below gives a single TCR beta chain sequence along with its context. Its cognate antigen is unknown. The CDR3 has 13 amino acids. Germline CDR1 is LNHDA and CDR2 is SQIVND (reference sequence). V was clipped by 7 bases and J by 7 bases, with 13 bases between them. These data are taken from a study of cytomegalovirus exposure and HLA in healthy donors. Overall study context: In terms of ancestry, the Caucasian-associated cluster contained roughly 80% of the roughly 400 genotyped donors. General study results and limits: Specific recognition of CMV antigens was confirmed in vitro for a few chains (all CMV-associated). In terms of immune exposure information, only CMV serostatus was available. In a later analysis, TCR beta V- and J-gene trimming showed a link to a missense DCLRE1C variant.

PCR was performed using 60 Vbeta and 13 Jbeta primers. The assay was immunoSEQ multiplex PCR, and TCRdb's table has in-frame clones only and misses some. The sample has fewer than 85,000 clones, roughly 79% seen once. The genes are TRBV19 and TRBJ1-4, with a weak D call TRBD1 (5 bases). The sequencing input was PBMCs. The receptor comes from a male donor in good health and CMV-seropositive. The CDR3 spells CASTKGRVEKLFF. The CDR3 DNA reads TGTGCCAGTACGAAGGGGAGGGTTGAAAAACTGTTTTTT.